Listed below are T cell receptor beta chains from one sample, sequenced in a study of blood T cell repertoires in COVID-19. Assay: immunoSEQ multiplex PCR; the TCRdb copy retains only in-frame clones and omits some. Here the sample spans 100,000 or so clones, 75% to 95% being singletons. The source material was peripheral blood. The source of these receptors is a woman in her forties or fifties in a cohort sampled during active COVID-19. The CDR3 runs from the conserved cysteine through the conserved F or W. A D gene is named only where the DNA matches it firmly. Clone size is shown for a subset of rows, as once, few, many or a class of expanded clone.

abundance | j_gene | v_gene | d_gene | CDR3nt | CDR3aa
. | TRBJ2-1 | TRBV7-9 | TRBD2 | TGTGCCAGCAGCTCAGCGGGAGGACCATACAATGAGCAGTTCTTC | CASSSAGGPYNEQFF
. | TRBJ1-6 | TRBV19 | . | TGTGCCAGTAGTGCGGGAGCGGGAGCAAGGGGATCACCCCTCCACTTT | CASSAGAGARGSPLHF
. | TRBJ2-4 | TRBV21-1 | . | TGTGCCAGCAGCAAAAAGACTAGCGGGAGGGCCAAAAACATTCAGTACTTC | CASSKKTSGRAKNIQYF
. | TRBJ2-2 | TRBV6-5 | TRBD1 | TGTGCCAGCAGTCGGGACAGCGGGGAGCTGTTTTTT | CASSRDSGELFF
. | TRBJ2-7 | TRBV12-3/TRBV12-4 | TRBD2 | TGTGCCAGCAGTTTTTTTCGCGGGGGCGAGCAGTACTTC | CASSFFRGGEQYF
. | TRBJ2-2 | TRBV21-1 | . | TGTGCCAGCAGCGACCGACAGGGGGCGGATAAAATTTCCACCGGGGAGCTGTTTTTT | CASSDRQGADKISTGELFF
. | TRBJ1-2 | TRBV28 | . | TGTGCCAGCAGTTCGGGAGATTATGGCTACACCTTC | CASSSGDYGYTF
once | TRBJ2-1 | TRBV3-1/TRBV3-2 | TRBD2 | TGTGCCAGCAGTCCCGGGACTAGCGGGGTGAGCTCCTACAATGAGCAGTTCTTC | CASSPGTSGVSSYNEQFF
. | TRBJ2-1 | TRBV3-1/TRBV3-2 | TRBD1 | TGTGCCAGCAGCCCCCGAGGGCAGGGGGACCACAATGAGCAGTTCTTC | CASSPRGQGDHNEQFF
. | TRBJ1-3 | TRBV19 | TRBD1 | TGTGCCAGTAGACTACTTCCGGGACAGGGTTCTGGAAACACCATATATTTT | CASRLLPGQGSGNTIYF
. | TRBJ2-2 | TRBV6-5 | TRBD1 | TGTGCCACCCCGGGACAGGGGGCCGGGGAGCTGTTTTTT | CATPGQGAGELFF
once | TRBJ2-7 | TRBV12-5 | . | TGTGCTAGTGGTCTCAGGGATTACGAGCAGTACTTC | CASGLRDYEQYF
. | TRBJ1-5 | TRBV3-1/TRBV3-2 | . | TGTGCCAGCAGCCGCGGGGGGGTTCAGCCCCAGCATTTT | CASSRGGVQPQHF
. | TRBJ1-5 | TRBV2 | . | TGTGCCAGCAGGGGGCGATTTTCCTATAGCAATCAGCCCCAGCATTTT | CASRGRFSYSNQPQHF
. | TRBJ2-2 | TRBV3-1/TRBV3-2 | TRBD2 | TGTGCCAGCAGATCGGGACTAGCGGGAGACAACACCGGGGAGCTGTTTTTT | CASRSGLAGDNTGELFF
. | TRBJ1-2 | TRBV19 | . | TGTGCCAGTAGTATCCATAAGAACCAGGGGTTTAGACACGGCTACACCTTC | CASSIHKNQGFRHGYTF
. | TRBJ2-1 | TRBV3-1/TRBV3-2 | . | TGTGCCAGCAGCCGACACCCGACTAGTTGGAATGAGCAGTTCTTC | CASSRHPTSWNEQFF
. | TRBJ2-1 | TRBV11-1 | . | TGTGCCAGCAGCGGCAGGGGCATTGAGCAGTTCTTC | CASSGRGIEQFF
. | TRBJ2-2 | TRBV7-7 | TRBD2 | TGTGCTAGCAGCCCCCTTCCTAGCGGGGGGCACCGGGGAGCTGTTTTT | CASSPLPSGGHRGAVF
. | TRBJ1-2 | TRBV19 | . | TGTGCCAGTAGTATGCGGGCACCATCGCTATATGGCTACACCTTC | CASSMRAPSLYGYTF
. | TRBJ1-1 | TRBV3-1/TRBV3-2 | TRBD1 | TGTGCCAGCAGCCAATCACAGGGGGAAGCTTTCTTT | CASSQSQGEAFF
. | TRBJ1-1 | TRBV12-3/TRBV12-4 | TRBD1 | TGTGCCAGCAGTTTTGCAGGGGGCACTGAAGCTTTCTTT | CASSFAGGTEAFF
few | TRBJ2-7 | TRBV6-1 | TRBD2 | TGTGCCAGCAGTGAAATCCCGGGAGGGCCTTACGAGCAGTACTTC | CASSEIPGGPYEQYF
. | TRBJ2-1 | TRBV5-1 | TRBD1 | TGCGCCAGCAGCTTGGTGGGACAGGCCTACAATGAGCAGTTCTTC | CASSLVGQAYNEQFF
. | TRBJ2-1 | TRBV10-3 | TRBD2 | TGTGCCATCAGTGAGCGACTAGCGGTAGGAAATGAGCAGTTCTTC | CAISERLAVGNEQFF
. | TRBJ2-1 | TRBV29-1 | TRBD1 | TGCAGCCTGGAACCGGGACAGGGGTTGAATGAGCAGTTCTTC | CSLEPGQGLNEQFF
. | TRBJ2-5 | TRBV27 | TRBD1 | TGTGCCAGCAGTCCCCCTCTAATACAGGGGAGTCAAGAGACCCAGTACTTC | CASSPPLIQGSQETQYF
. | TRBJ2-7 | TRBV9 | . | TGTGCCAGCAGTGGAGAGGGTTCCCTGAACTCCTACGAGCAGTACTTC | CASSGEGSLNSYEQYF
. | TRBJ2-2 | TRBV6-6 | TRBD2 | TGTGCCAGCAGTCCCTCCGGGGGGTCGGGACTAGCAAACACCGGGGAGCTGTTTTTT | CASSPSGGSGLANTGELFF
. | TRBJ1-2 | TRBV4-2 | . | TGTGCCAGCAGCCAAGATATGTTATATCTTGGCTACACCTTC | CASSQDMLYLGYTF
. | TRBJ2-1 | TRBV5-4 | TRBD2 | TGTGCCAGCAGCTTAACGGGAGGCCTTGTAAATGAGCAGTTCTTC | CASSLTGGLVNEQFF
. | TRBJ2-5 | TRBV4-2 | TRBD1 | TGTGCCAGCAGCCAAGAGGACAGGGGGGTTTGGACCCAGTACTTC | CASSQEDRGVWTQYF
. | TRBJ1-3 | TRBV6-6 | . | TGTGCCAGCAGTTTCGCTAAGAGCTCTGGAAACACCATATATTTT | CASSFAKSSGNTIYF
. | TRBJ1-1 | TRBV5-1 | . | TGCGCCAGCAGCTCGGCAGTCACCGGTCTTGGAGGTGAAGCTTTCTTT | CASSSAVTGLGGEAFF
. | TRBJ2-3 | TRBV7-6 | . | TGTGCCAGCTCCTCAGGGGACACAGATACGCAGTATTTT | CASSSGDTDTQYF
. | TRBJ2-1 | TRBV5-6 | TRBD2 | TGTGCCAGCAGCTGGGGAGGACTAGCGGGGGCCAATGAGCAGTTCTTC | CASSWGGLAGANEQFF
. | TRBJ2-7 | TRBV28 | . | TGTGCCATCCGGGGCGGGAACACCTACGAGCAGTACTTC | CAIRGGNTYEQYF
. | TRBJ2-5 | TRBV7-9 | . | TGTGCCAGCAGCATCGGGGGTACTCGAGTAGAGACCCAGTACTTC | CASSIGGTRVETQYF
. | TRBJ1-5 | TRBV7-2 | . | TGTGCCAGCAGCTCCTATAGCAATCAGCCCCAGCATTTT | CASSSYSNQPQHF
. | TRBJ2-3 | TRBV11-3 | . | TGTGCCAGCAGCCCGGTGGGACACAGCACAGATACGCAGTATTTT | CASSPVGHSTDTQYF
. | TRBJ2-7 | TRBV12-3/TRBV12-4 | . | TGTGCCAGCAGTTTAGACCCTCGAGGGCAGTACTTC | CASSLDPRGQYF
. | TRBJ1-4 | TRBV10-2 | TRBD1 | TGCGCCAGCAGTAGGGCCGGGACAGGGGACGAAAAACTGTTTTTT | CASSRAGTGDEKLFF
. | TRBJ2-3 | TRBV9 | TRBD2 | TGTGCCAGCAGCGGCACTAGCGGGGTTGTAGCAGATACGCAGTATTTT | CASSGTSGVVADTQYF
. | TRBJ2-4 | TRBV15 | . | TGTGCCACCAGCAGAGTTTCGGGGCGCGGGATCCTAGCCAAAAACATTCAGTACTTC | CATSRVSGRGILAKNIQYF
. | TRBJ2-7 | TRBV5-4 | . | TGTGCCAGCAGCTTGGGACTACGAAATTACGAGCAGTACTTC | CASSLGLRNYEQYF
. | TRBJ2-6 | TRBV23-1 | . | TGCGCCAGCAGTCAATATTTCCCGACACTTACCCAGTTCTCTGGGGCCAACGTCCTGACTTTC | CASSQYFPTLTQFSGANVLTF
. | TRBJ1-5 | TRBV29-1 | . | TGCAGCGCCCTGGGGCAGCCGAATCAGCCCCAGCATTTT | CSALGQPNQPQHF
. | TRBJ2-7 | TRBV2 | . | TGTGCCAGCATTTTAGCGTGGCAGTCCTACGAGCAGTACTTC | CASILAWQSYEQYF
. | TRBJ1-3 | TRBV5-1 | TRBD1 | TGCGCCAGCAGCTTCTCCCCCATCACGGGACAGTATTCCTCTGGAAACACCATATATTTT | CASSFSPITGQYSSGNTIYF
. | TRBJ1-2 | TRBV6-1 | . | TGTGCCAGCAGTGATTTGGTAAGAGAAGGCTACACCTTC | CASSDLVREGYTF
. | TRBJ2-2 | TRBV19 | TRBD2 | TGTGCCAGTAGTATTCGGACTAGCGGGAGGCAGGGTACCGGGGAGCTGTTTTTT | CASSIRTSGRQGTGELFF
. | TRBJ2-5 | TRBV27 | . | TGTGCCAGCAGTTTAGGGGGGAGTTATCAAGAGACCCAGTACTTC | CASSLGGSYQETQYF
once | TRBJ1-4 | TRBV2 | . | TGTGCCAGCAGCCCGGGTGCCGAAAAACTGTTTTTT | CASSPGAEKLFF
. | TRBJ1-4 | TRBV4-1 | TRBD1 | TGCGCCAGCAGCCGGCAGGGACAGTCTAATGAAAAACTGTTTTTT | CASSRQGQSNEKLFF